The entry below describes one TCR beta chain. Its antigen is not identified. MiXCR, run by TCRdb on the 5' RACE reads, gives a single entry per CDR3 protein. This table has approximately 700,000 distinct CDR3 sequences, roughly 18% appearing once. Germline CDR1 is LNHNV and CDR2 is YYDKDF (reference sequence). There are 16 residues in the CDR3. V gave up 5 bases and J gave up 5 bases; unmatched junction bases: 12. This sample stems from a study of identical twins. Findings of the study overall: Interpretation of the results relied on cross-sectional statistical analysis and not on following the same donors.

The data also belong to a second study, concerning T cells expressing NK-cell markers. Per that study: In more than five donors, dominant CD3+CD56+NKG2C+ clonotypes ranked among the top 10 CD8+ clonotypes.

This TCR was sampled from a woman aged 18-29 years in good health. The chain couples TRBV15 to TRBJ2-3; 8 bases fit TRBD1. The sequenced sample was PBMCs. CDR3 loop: CATSPRTGLKRDTQYF. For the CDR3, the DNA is TGTGCCACCAGCCCCCGGACAGGGTTAAAGAGAGATACGCAGTATTTT.